Each of the 5 T cell receptor beta chains below was sequenced from the same sample in a study of blood T cells in healthy people across ages. A J-beta primer mix and a sample-barcoded 5' primer were used in a second PCR of about 7 to 12 cycles. TCRdb ran MiXCR on the 5' RACE reads and lists one entry per CDR3 protein. The table has roughly 1.5 million distinct CDR3 sequences, under 55% seen once. The sequenced sample consisted of blood. The receptors here all came from a young woman in good health.

The chain carries TRBV12-3 or TRBV12-4 and TRBJ1-5; D remains unclear. CDR3 length: 15 amino acids. The ends were cut back, 3 bases at V and 0 bases at J, with 9 bases in the middle. This chain's CDR3 is CASSLYGNSNQPQHF. DNA for the CDR3: TGTGCCAGCAGTTTGTACGGGAATAGCAATCAGCCCCAGCATTTT.

The CDR3 is CARRRGSDTQYF. In nucleotides, the CDR3 is TGTGCCAGAAGACGGGGGTCGGATACGCAGTATTTT. V and J are TRBV7-9 and TRBJ2-3; a weak D match, TRBD2 (6 bases). Trimming stripped 9 bases from V and 6 bases from J, with 13 bases between. Germline loops: CDR1 SEHNR, CDR2 FQNEAQ (reference sequence). CDR3 length equals 12 residues.

This clonotype was counted many times. The chain links TRBV12-3 or TRBV12-4 to TRBJ2-7; 8 positions match TRBD1. V lost 3 bases to trimming and J lost 4 bases; unmatched junction nucleotides: 5. The CDR3 runs 14 residues. CDR3 DNA: TGTGCCAGCAGTTTTGGCAGGGGGCAATACGAGCAGTACTTC. Translating gives CASSFGRGQYEQYF.

This chain uses TRBV13 with TRBJ2-4, with D perhaps TRBD2 (6 bases). The DNA end is a closer match to TRBJ2-5, so the J assignment may be wrong. The CDR3 covers 15 residues. The V gene's germline CDR1 is PRHDT and CDR2 FYEKMQ (reference sequence). CDR3 in amino acids: CASSLARETVETQYF. CDR3 nucleotides: TGTGCCAGCAGCTTAGCTCGGGAGACGGTAGAGACCCAGTACTTC.

This clonotype occurred a few times. The chain carries TRBV7-2 and TRBJ2-3; TRBD1 might be the D (5 bases). The V end was cut by 4 bases, the J end by 4 bases, with 18 bases between. Germline values: CDR1 SGHTA, CDR2 FQGNSA. The length of the CDR3 is 16 residues. CDR3 protein: CASSYRLGSGSDTQYF. CDR3 bases: TGTGCCAGCAGCTACCGTTTAGGTTCAGGGTCAGATACGCAGTATTTT.